Listed here is a single TCR beta chain. Authors' processing steps: Quantification of nucleated cells was approximated via reference gene primer amplification. Measured with immunoSEQ multiplex PCR; TCRdb has only the in-frame clones, and not every one. V, J and clone size are those of that table, while D and trimming were read from the DNA. The profile shows under 170,000 clones, about nine tenths of them singletons. The data derive from a study of blood T cell repertoires in COVID-19. Study in general: Nucleic acid was either cDNA or gDNA, and it came from T cells, B-cell-depleted T cells, or PBMCs.

The CDR3 is 18 residues long. V shed 2 bases, J shed 0 bases, and the junction held 7 bases outside the gene matches. Germline V lookup: CDR1 MRHNA, CDR2 SNTAGT. The source is a woman aged 55 to 70 with active or convalescent COVID-19. The source material was peripheral blood. The chain combines TRBV6-4 with TRBJ1-6; TRBD1 matches 7 bases. Here the CDR3 DNA reads TGTGCCAGCAGTGACAGGGGGCGCAGTTTCTCCTATAATTCACCCCTCCACTTT. As protein: CASSDRGRSFSYNSPLHF.